This TCR beta chain was sequenced during a study of sequential checkpoint blockade in melanoma. Whole-study context: Arm A got nivolumab then ipilimumab; arm B the reverse, 1:1.

The sample holds one count of this clone. Germline V gives CDR1 LNHDA, CDR2 SQIVND (reference sequence). The CDR3 is 11 residues long. Produced via immunoSEQ multiplex PCR; TCRdb's table is partial and in-frame only. This table holds some 16,000 clones, 90% to 95% found once. Treatment of the sample: randomized to nivolumab then ipilimumab (arm A) or the reverse (arm B). The chain combines TRBV19 with TRBJ1-2, with 8 nucleotides matching TRBD1. Sequenced material: CD8+ T cells sorted from blood (inferred from file names), taken from a patient given nivolumab and ipilimumab in sequence. This receptor was identified in a human donor with melanoma. CDR3 region: CVTGGNYGYTF. CDR3 nucleotides: TGTGTAACAGGGGGTAACTATGGCTACACCTTC.